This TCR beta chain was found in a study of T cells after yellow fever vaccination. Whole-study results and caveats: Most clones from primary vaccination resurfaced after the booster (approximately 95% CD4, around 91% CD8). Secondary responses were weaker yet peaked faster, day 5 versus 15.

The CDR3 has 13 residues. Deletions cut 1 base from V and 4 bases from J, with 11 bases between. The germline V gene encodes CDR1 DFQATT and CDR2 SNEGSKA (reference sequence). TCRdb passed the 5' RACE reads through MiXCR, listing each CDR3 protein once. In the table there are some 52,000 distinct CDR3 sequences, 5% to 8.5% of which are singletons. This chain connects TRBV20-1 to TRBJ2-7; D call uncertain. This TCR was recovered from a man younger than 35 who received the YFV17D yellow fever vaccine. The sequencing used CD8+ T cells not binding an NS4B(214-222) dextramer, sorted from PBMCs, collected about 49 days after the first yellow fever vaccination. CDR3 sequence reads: CSARGVDGYEQYF. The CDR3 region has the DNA TGCAGTGCTAGAGGTGTAGATGGTTACGAGCAGTACTTC.